The rows below give T cell receptor beta chains drawn from one sample of a study of cytomegalovirus exposure and HLA in healthy donors. TCRdb's copy holds only in-frame clones and misses some; the assay was immunoSEQ multiplex PCR. Here the sample spans 150,000 to 200,000 clones, approximately 72% being singletons. The sequenced material came from PBMCs. These TCRs come from a man aged 50-59 years in good health and CMV-seronegative. CDR3s include the opening cysteine and the closing phenylalanine or tryptophan. The D gene is left open where the match is weak. Some rows mark clone size as missing; the rest say once, few, many or name a class of expanded clone.

>16|TRBV5-1|-|once|TRBJ2-4
CASSLEAGVAKNIQYF
>14|TRBV10-3|-|few|TRBJ2-1
CAISGIAGDNEQFF
>13|TRBV6-5|-|once|TRBJ1-2
CASSPAANYGYTF
>15|TRBV7-9|-|-|TRBJ1-1
CASSSTRQKNTEAFF
>15|TRBV11-1|-|-|TRBJ1-1
CASSFSEGRNTEAFF
>17|TRBV4-1|-|-|TRBJ1-6
CASSQDRGRPLGSPLHF
>14|TRBV19|-|-|TRBJ2-1
CASSILGVGNEQFF
>15|TRBV19|-|-|TRBJ2-7
CASSIRGEASYEQYF
>18|TRBV7-9|-|-|TRBJ1-6
CASSLAVGQSSYNSPLHF
>14|TRBV19|TRBD1|few|TRBJ1-1
CASSTLDRTSRAFF
>12|TRBV5-6|-|-|TRBJ2-2
CASSLNTGELFF
>12|TRBV15|TRBD2|-|TRBJ2-1
CATSRDAGGKFF